The sequence of this TCR beta chain was determined in a study of human T cells and chemical hapten exposure. Study summary: Each patient's scalp received weekly diphenylcyclopropenone throughout the approximately 25-week study.

V gave up 5 bases and J gave up 6 bases, with 10 bases separating them. The CDR3 sequence is 13 residues long. Time point denoted: patch test 2, 6 weeks after DPC sensitization. The treatment was: therapeutic diphenylcyclopropenone sensitization with weekly scalp DPC. Those who donated were patients with alopecia, 18 to 70 years of age, and suitable for DPC. Study-wide findings and caveats: PT1 expanded TCR numbers rose with patch test score. No shift was seen in TCRs above 1 in 1000 frequency with DPC sensitization.

This clonotype was counted a few times. Its specificity is unknown. TCRdb itself ran the RACE reads through MiXCR, one entry per CDR3 protein. The sample contains a few hundred thousand distinct CDR3 sequences, around 6% of which appear only once. The sequence was obtained from a woman aged 18-29 years with alopecia areata. Some clones in this sample may be carry-over from other donors' samples. This specimen was whole blood, taken in connection with sensitization to the hapten diphenylcyclopropenone (DPC). The chain uses TRBV12-3 or TRBV12-4 and TRBJ2-2, with D possibly TRBD1 on 5 matching bases. CDR3 nucleotide sequence: TGTGCCAGCAGTCCGACAGACGCCGGGGAGCTGTTTTTT. Protein: CASSPTDAGELFF.